This T cell receptor (beta chain) was captured by sequencing in a study of blood T cell repertoires in COVID-19. Across the whole study: From the United States, Italy and Spain came samples of acute and convalescent COVID-19. From T cells, B-cell-depleted T cells, or PBMCs came the material, which was cDNA or gDNA.

In the original processing: Amplification from reference gene primers served as the basis for estimated nucleated cell counts. Clones were read by immunoSEQ multiplex PCR, and TCRdb kept only the in-frame ones, dropping some. The V and J calls and the clone size are those of that table, but D and trimming were determined from the DNA. The repertoire holds around 79,000 clones, with approximately 83% as singletons. This clone showed up just a few times. The germline CDR1 and CDR2 sequences are LGHNT and FRNRAP. The CDR3 loop spans 13 amino acids. Trimming cost V 7 bases and J 4 bases, with 11 bases left between them.

What was sequenced was peripheral blood. The source is a woman between 55 and 75 years old with acute or convalescent COVID-19. The V gene is TRBV12-5, the J gene TRBJ1-3; D uncertain. The CDR3 nucleotides read TGTGCTAGTGACGCCTCTACGGGAAACACCATATATTTT. Protein product: CASDASTGNTIYF. Combining the CDR3 with reference TRBV12-5 and TRBJ1-3 gives the whole variable domain DARVTQTPRHKVTEMGQEVTMRCQPILGHNTVFWYRQTMMQGLELLAYFRNRAPLDDSGMPKDRFSAEMPDATLATLKIQPSEPRDSAVYFCASDASTGNTIYFGEGSWLTVV.